This T cell receptor beta chain originates from a study of blood T cell repertoires in COVID-19. Study overall: Samples came from the United States, Italy and Spain, spanning acute and convalescent COVID-19. PBMCs, B-cell-depleted T cells, or T cells were the source of the cDNA or gDNA that made up the material.

The junction had 3 bases not matched to a gene; V was cut back by 0 bases and J by 1 base. CDR1 and CDR2 (germline): SGDLS, YYNGEE. This CDR3 is 16 amino acids long. This clone has just a few counts. Participants were placed into cohorts based on the clinical history they reported. TCRdb's table, derived via immunoSEQ multiplex PCR, lists solely in-frame clones and lacks some. The sample includes 360,000 or so clones, just under 90% seen only once; the top ten take 1.7%. The chain combines TRBV9 with TRBJ2-2, with TRBD2 matching over 7 bases. This clonotype originated in a woman in her 30s who had recovered from COVID-19. The sample comprised PBMCs or T cells enriched from blood (not recorded which). DNA for the CDR3: TGTGCCAGCAGCGTAGCAGGACTAGGGAACACCGGGGAGCTGTTTTTT. It codes for CASSVAGLGNTGELFF.